These 20 T cell receptor beta chains came from one sample sequenced in a study of PD-1 and CTLA-4 blockade in melanoma. TCRdb keeps only in-frame clones here, not all; method: immunoSEQ multiplex PCR. The sample lists about 32,000 clones, roughly 90% seen once, with around 6.7% in the top ten. Sequences were derived from CD8+ T cells from peripheral blood, sampled from a patient given anti-PD-1 treatment. These receptors came from a human donor with melanoma.

V usage is TRBV4-3 and J usage is TRBJ1-2; D is unresolved. The CDR3 runs 13 residues. Per germline, CDR1 LGHNA and CDR2 YSLEER. Trimming stripped 1 base from V and 6 bases from J, with 9 bases between. The CDR3 loop reads CASSQVGDDGYTF. The CDR3 DNA reads as TGCGCCAGCAGCCAAGTGGGAGACGATGGCTACACCTTC.

The genes are TRBV25-1 and TRBJ2-7, with a tentative D call TRBD2 (5 bases). CDR3 size: 14 residues. V lost 6 bases to trimming and J lost 3 bases, with 15 bases between them. Germline CDR1 MGHDK, CDR2 SYGVNS. The DNA for the CDR3 is TGTGCCAGCAGCGCCCGAATTGGAGGCTACGAGCAGTACTTC. Its protein product is CASSARIGGYEQYF.

The chain is built from TRBV9 and TRBJ2-5; D ambiguous. Germline loops: CDR1 SGDLS, CDR2 YYNGEE. This CDR3 contains 13 residues. Between the trimmed V and J ends, which lost 4 bases and 5 bases, there was a span of 12 bases. DNA for the CDR3: TGTGCCAGCAGCCCGACACTGGGGGAGACCCAGTACTTC. Amino acid sequence: CASSPTLGETQYF.

V usage is TRBV7-9 and J usage is TRBJ1-3, with unresolved D. CDR3 length: 12 amino acids. CDR1 SEHNR and CDR2 FQNEAQ come from the germline V gene (reference sequence). V lost 8 bases and J lost 2, with 7 bases in between. CDR3 loop: CASGVAGNTIYF. CDR3 DNA sequence: TGTGCCAGCGGAGTCGCTGGAAACACCATATATTTT.

The chain combines TRBV15 with TRBJ2-2, with TRBD2 as a possible D gene (6 bases). Trimming took off 3 bases at V and 3 bases at J, with 14 bases between the two ends. CDR1 and CDR2 (germline): LNHNV, YYDKDF (reference sequence). The CDR3 has 16 residues. The CDR3 loop is CATSSPRGSDTGELFF. CDR3 DNA sequence: TGTGCCACCAGCAGCCCCCGGGGGAGTGACACCGGGGAGCTGTTTTTT. Full variable domain (remainder filled in from reference TRBV15 and TRBJ2-2): DAMVIQNPRYQVTQFGKPVTLSCSQTLNHNVMYWYQQKSSQAPKLLFHYYDKDFNNEADTPDNFQSRRPNTSFCFLDIRSPGLGDTAMYLCATSSPRGSDTGELFFGEGSRLTVL.

The chain couples TRBV27 to TRBJ1-1; D gene uncertain. The CDR3 runs 14 residues. V was trimmed by 7 bases and J by 4 bases, leaving 16 bases between them. Germline V CDR1 and CDR2: MNHEY, SMNVEV (reference sequence). The CDR3 loop is CASMDVRLSTEAFF. In DNA form, the CDR3 reads TGTGCCAGCATGGATGTCAGGTTATCCACTGAAGCTTTCTTT.

On this clone itself: This specimen includes other DNA sequences encoding the same CDR3. The V and J genes are TRBV27 and TRBJ2-1, with no clear D. The CDR3 sequence is 11 residues long. V shed 2 bases and J shed 6 bases, with 2 bases lying between them. From germline, CDR1 is MNHEY and CDR2 SMNVEV (reference sequence). DNA for the CDR3: TGTGCCAGCAGTTTAGGCAATGAGCAGTTCTTC. Translated: CASSLGNEQFF.

This clone was seen a handful of times. V gene TRBV7-9 combines with J gene TRBJ1-1; 11 nucleotides line up with TRBD1. Germline CDR1 SEHNR, CDR2 FQNEAQ (reference sequence). The ends lost 5 bases at V and 6 bases at J; junction bases unmatched: 2. The CDR3 extends over 13 amino acids. CDR3 loop: CASSEGQGAEAFF. The DNA for the CDR3 is TGTGCCAGCAGCGAGGGACAGGGGGCTGAAGCTTTCTTT.

J is TRBJ1-2 and V is TRBV15; D is ambiguous. The V gene's germline CDR1 is LNHNV and CDR2 YYDKDF (reference sequence). The CDR3 sequence is 13 residues long. V lost 6 bases and J lost 4, with 12 bases in between. DNA of the CDR3: TGTGCCACCAGAAACCGCCGGTCCTATGGCTACACCTTC. It yields the protein CATRNRRSYGYTF.

This clone is a singleton in its sample. The chain uses TRBV6-4 and TRBJ2-3; 7 nucleotides align to TRBD1. Germline lookup yields CDR1 MRHNA and CDR2 SNTAGT. With 5 bases clipped from V and 2 bases from J, the junction kept 7 bases outside the gene matches. There are 15 residues in the CDR3. In nucleotides, the CDR3 is TGTGCCAGCAGTCCAGGGGGTGCCGTCACAGATACGCAGTATTTT. Protein product: CASSPGGAVTDTQYF.

The chain combines TRBV5-1 with TRBJ2-7; D gene ambiguous. V dropped 3 bases and J dropped 2 bases, with 27 bases sitting between them. CDR3 length: 19 residues. Germline values: CDR1 SGHRS, CDR2 YFSETQ. CDR3 residues: CASSSPPPGGRRITYEQYF. The CDR3 nucleotides are TGCGCCAGCAGCTCCCCGCCCCCCGGCGGCAGAAGGATCACCTACGAGCAGTACTTC.

CDR3 in amino acids: CASSETSGGTGANVLTF. The DNA of the CDR3 is TGTGCCAGCAGCGAGACTAGCGGGGGAACTGGGGCCAACGTCCTGACTTTC. The chain joins TRBV7-9 to TRBJ2-6; 12 nucleotides agree with TRBD2. CDR1 is SEHNR and CDR2 is FQNEAQ in the germline V gene (reference sequence). Trimming removed 5 bases from V and 2 bases from J; junction bases left unmatched: 4. CDR3 length: 17 residues.

The rearrangement links TRBV6-1 to TRBJ2-7; D ambiguous. Germline V lookup: CDR1 MNHNS, CDR2 SASEGT. Trimming pared 0 bases from V and 0 bases from J, leaving 9 bases between. CDR3 size: 15 residues. The CDR3 DNA follows: TGTGCCAGCAGTGAAGCCAGCCCCAGCTCCTACGAGCAGTACTTC. The encoded protein is CASSEASPSSYEQYF.

The rearrangement joins TRBV15 to TRBJ2-7, with D tentatively TRBD1 (5 bases). The CDR3 runs to 15 residues. Germline-derived CDR1 and CDR2 are LNHNV and YYDKDF (reference sequence). V was clipped by 6 bases and J by 5 bases, with 20 bases between them. The CDR3: CATRGPTDPVHEQYF. The CDR3 coding sequence is TGTGCCACCAGAGGACCGACAGACCCTGTCCACGAGCAGTACTTC.

The V gene is TRBV5-1, the J gene TRBJ1-1; 8 positions match TRBD1. V was clipped by 5 bases and J by 1 base; unmatched bases: 10. Germline V gene sequence: CDR1 SGHRS, CDR2 YFSETQ. The CDR3 is 16 residues long. DNA for the CDR3: TGCGCCAGCAGATCCGGGACAGGATCCCAGAACACTGAAGCTTTCTTT. Protein product: CASRSGTGSQNTEAFF.

The sample holds a few counts of this clone. The chain joins TRBV28 to TRBJ1-3, with TRBD1 as a possible D gene (6 bases). In germline, CDR1 is MDHEN, CDR2 SYDVKM. Deletions cut 2 bases from V and 0 bases from J, with 11 bases between. The CDR3 sequence is 16 residues long. The CDR3 coding sequence is TGTGCCAGCAGTTTACCGACAGGCCCCTCTGGAAACACCATATATTTT. It encodes CASSLPTGPSGNTIYF.

As to this clone: One end of the junction varies from germline; a read error may be responsible. CDR3 DNA sequence: TGCGCCAGCAGACAAGTGGGGGCGGGTAAAATCTCTGGGGCCAACGTCCTGACTTTC. Encoded protein: CASRQVGAGKISGANVLTF. The chain uses TRBV4-1 and TRBJ2-6; TRBD1 is a possible D gene (6 bases). CDR3 length equals 19 residues. Germline assignment: CDR1 MGHRA and CDR2 YSYEKL.

The J gene is TRBJ2-2, the V gene TRBV19, with 8 bases matching TRBD1. CDR1 and CDR2 (germline): LNHDA, SQIVND (reference sequence). The CDR3 length is 17 residues. Trimming cost V 4 bases and J 0 bases; bases outside gene matches: 7. The CDR3 loop reads CASSTDPGQANTGELFF. CDR3 in DNA: TGTGCCAGTAGTACCGACCCGGGACAGGCGAACACCGGGGAGCTGTTTTTT.

This clone has only a few counts. V usage is TRBV28 and J usage is TRBJ1-6, with TRBD1 as a possible D gene (5 bases). The CDR3 is 15 amino acids. The germline gives CDR1 MDHEN, CDR2 SYDVKM. The V and J ends lost 4 bases and 1 base respectively, with 8 bases between them. CDR3 amino acids: CASSYRTSYNSPLHF. DNA of the CDR3: TGTGCCAGCAGTTACAGGACTTCCTATAATTCACCCCTCCACTTT.

The CDR3: CASSLSWDTEAFF. DNA for the CDR3: TGCGCCAGCAGCTTGTCGTGGGACACTGAAGCTTTCTTT. The rearrangement links TRBV5-1 to TRBJ1-1; D gene unclear. V dropped 1 base and J dropped 3 bases, with 7 bases sitting between them. This CDR3 has 13 amino acids. Germline CDR1 SGHRS, CDR2 YFSETQ.